The T cell receptor beta chain under discussion was sequenced for a study of blood T cell repertoires in COVID-19. Study-wide background: PBMCs, B-cell-depleted T cells, or T cells provided the cDNA or gDNA that made up the material.

Germline V gives CDR1 MNHNS, CDR2 SASEGT. V was pared by 4 bases and J by 5 bases, with 5 bases of the junction left unmatched. CDR3 length equals 14 residues. TCRdb's copy holds only in-frame clones and misses some; the assay was immunoSEQ multiplex PCR. The repertoire has 65,000 to 85,000 clones, roughly nine tenths of them found once; the top ten carry about 4.3%. This chain connects TRBV6-1 to TRBJ2-4; TRBD1 matches at 7 bases. The clonotype originates from a middle-aged man with active COVID-19. The source material was peripheral blood. The CDR3 here is CASSVRQGQNIQYF. DNA of the CDR3: TGTGCCAGCAGTGTCCGACAGGGCCAAAACATTCAGTACTTC.